What follows describes a single T cell receptor (beta chain). Trimming removed 3 bases from V and 9 bases from J, with 17 bases in between. CDR1 is MNHNS, CDR2 SASEGT, per germline. CDR3 length: 14 residues. These data originate in a study of blood T cell repertoires in COVID-19. Overall study: Both acute and convalescent COVID-19 samples were obtained from the United States, Italy and Spain. T cells, B-cell-depleted T cells, or PBMCs provided the cDNA or gDNA that served as material.

Participant reports of clinical history set cohort assignment. Exposed enrollees had met someone with a PCR-confirmed or clinician-diagnosed COVID-19 case at some point within the 2 weeks before study entry. The table came from immunoSEQ multiplex PCR; TCRdb's copy has only in-frame clones and leaves some out. This table has hundreds of thousands of clones, about 90% appearing once. The chain has TRBV6-1 and TRBJ1-1; D is perhaps TRBD1 (5 bases). Material: PBMCs or T cells enriched from blood (not recorded which). The sequence came from a man aged 45 to 65 who had been exposed to COVID-19. The DNA for the CDR3 is TGTGCCAGCAGTGACCAACCGACAGTATCTCAAGCTTTCTTT. Protein: CASSDQPTVSQAFF.